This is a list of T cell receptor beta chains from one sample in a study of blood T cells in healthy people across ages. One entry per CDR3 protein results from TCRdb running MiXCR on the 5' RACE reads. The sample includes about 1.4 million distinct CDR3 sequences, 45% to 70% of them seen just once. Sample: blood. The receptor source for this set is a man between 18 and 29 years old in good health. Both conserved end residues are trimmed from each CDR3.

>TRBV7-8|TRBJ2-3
ASSLVGPTDTQY
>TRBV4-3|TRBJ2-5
ASSLMRTGAETQY
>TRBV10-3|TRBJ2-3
AISEGGARTDTQY
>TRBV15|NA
ATSREWEETQY
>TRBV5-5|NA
ASSPLGGAGNTYEQY
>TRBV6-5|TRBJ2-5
ASSRTSGGLETQY
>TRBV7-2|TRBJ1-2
ASSLSSAGANGYT
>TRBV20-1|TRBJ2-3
SARDTEGTDTQY
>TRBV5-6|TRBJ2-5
ASSYQTQETQY
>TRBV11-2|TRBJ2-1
ASSFLAGTSYNEQF
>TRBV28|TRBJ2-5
ASQAGETQY
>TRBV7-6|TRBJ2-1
ASSPPEANNEQF
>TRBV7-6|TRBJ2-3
ASSLVPGDTDTQY
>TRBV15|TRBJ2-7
ATSSTTSGSSEQY
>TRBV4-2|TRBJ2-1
ASSQVHFLKGDNEQF
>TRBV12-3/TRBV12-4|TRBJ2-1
ASRQSGRDEQF
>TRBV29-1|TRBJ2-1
SVEDFAGGLFPNEQF
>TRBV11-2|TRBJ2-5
ASSSLTGFIGETQY
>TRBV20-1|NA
SASSGLGEQY
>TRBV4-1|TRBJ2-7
ASSQVIRELSYEQY
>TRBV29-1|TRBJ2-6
SVEGGPGANVLT
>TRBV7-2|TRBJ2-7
ASSSNRGQTYEQY